This T cell receptor beta chain was identified during a study of T cell responses to AZD1222 COVID-19 vaccine. Data came from immunoSEQ multiplex PCR; TCRdb stores just in-frame clones and leaves some out. The sample shows about 150,000 clones, roughly 85% of them seen only once. Note on this clone: Its specificity is unknown.

Study-level results: White British ancestry dominated among donors, who included more females, and clonal diversity was possibly underestimated. Regions 160-218 and 743-854 dominated among vaccine-associated CD4 TCRs spanning spike. Repertoire sampling happened only post peak T cell response. Spike-specific TCR breadth rose after two AZD1222 doses, and depth rose as well.

Trimming shortened V by 4 bases and J by 8 bases, and 22 bases separated the two germline ends. Germline V gene sequence: CDR1 MGHDK, CDR2 SYGVNS. The CDR3 is made up of 16 amino acids. The source material was peripheral blood, sampled on day 0 of AZD1222 vaccination. The sequence derives from an adult in good health. The chain has TRBV25-1 and TRBJ2-3; tentative D call: TRBD1 (5 bases). CDR3 sequence: CASSGTGAEIPGTQYF. In DNA form, the CDR3 reads TGTGCCAGCAGTGGCACAGGTGCCGAAATCCCGGGTACGCAGTATTTT.